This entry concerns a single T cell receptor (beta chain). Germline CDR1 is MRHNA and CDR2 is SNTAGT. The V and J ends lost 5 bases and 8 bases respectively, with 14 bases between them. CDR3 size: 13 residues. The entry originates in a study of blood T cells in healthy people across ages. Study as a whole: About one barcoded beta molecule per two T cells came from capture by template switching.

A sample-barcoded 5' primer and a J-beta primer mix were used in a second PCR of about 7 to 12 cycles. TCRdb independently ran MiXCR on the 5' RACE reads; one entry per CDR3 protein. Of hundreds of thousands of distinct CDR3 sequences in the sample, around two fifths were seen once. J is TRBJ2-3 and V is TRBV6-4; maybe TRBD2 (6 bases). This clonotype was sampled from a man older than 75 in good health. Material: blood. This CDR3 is CASSLDGGATQYF. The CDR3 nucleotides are TGTGCCAGCAGTTTAGACGGGGGAGCTACGCAGTATTTT.